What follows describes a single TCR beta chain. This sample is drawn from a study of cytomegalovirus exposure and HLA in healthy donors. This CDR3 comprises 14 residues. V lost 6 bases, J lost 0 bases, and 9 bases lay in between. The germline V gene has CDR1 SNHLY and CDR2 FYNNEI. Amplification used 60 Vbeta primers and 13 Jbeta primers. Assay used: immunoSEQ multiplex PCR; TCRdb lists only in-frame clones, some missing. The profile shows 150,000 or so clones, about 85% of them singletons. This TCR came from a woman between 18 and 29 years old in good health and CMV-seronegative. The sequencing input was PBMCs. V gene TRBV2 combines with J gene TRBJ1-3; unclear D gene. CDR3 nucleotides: TGTGCCAGCAGGGTCCACTCCTCTGGAAACACCATATATTTT. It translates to CASRVHSSGNTIYF.